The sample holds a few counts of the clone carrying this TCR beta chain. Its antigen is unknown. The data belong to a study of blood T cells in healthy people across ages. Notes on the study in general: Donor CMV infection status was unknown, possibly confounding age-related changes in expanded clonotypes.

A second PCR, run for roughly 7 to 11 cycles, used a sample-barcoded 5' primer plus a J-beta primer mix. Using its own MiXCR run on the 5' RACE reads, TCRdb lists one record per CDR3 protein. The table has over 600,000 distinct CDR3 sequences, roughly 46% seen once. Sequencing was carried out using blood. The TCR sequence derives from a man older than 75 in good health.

CDR3 bases: TGCGCCAGCAGCTTGTTGGCTAGCGGGTCCAGCTCCTACGAGCAGTACTTC. Its translation: CASSLLASGSSSYEQYF. The gene calls are TRBV5-1 and TRBJ2-7; 8 bases are a match to TRBD2. The CDR3 contains 17 residues. The germline gives CDR1 SGHRS, CDR2 YFSETQ. Germline trimming cut 1 base from V and 0 bases from J; bases unmatched to any gene: 9.